This T cell receptor (beta chain) derives from a study of cytomegalovirus exposure and HLA in healthy donors. The CDR3 loop spans 15 amino acids. V was pared by 5 bases and J by 5 bases, with 10 bases of the junction left unmatched. Germline-derived CDR1 and CDR2 are SGHTA and FQGNSA. The study ran its PCR with 60 Vbeta and 13 Jbeta primers. Only in-frame clones appear in the TCRdb table, and some are missing; sequencing was by immunoSEQ multiplex PCR. The repertoire includes 90,000 to 140,000 clones, about 70% of them detected once, and more than 2.5% sits in the top ten. This receptor was identified in a man aged 30 to 39 in good health and CMV-seronegative. This chain joins TRBV7-2 and TRBJ1-2, with 8 bases fitting TRBD1. The sequencing sample was made of PBMCs. The CDR3 sequence: CASSDRGGGNYGYTF. Written as DNA, the CDR3 is TGTGCCAGCAGCGACAGGGGTGGGGGGAATTATGGCTACACCTTC.